Listed here are 3 T cell receptor beta chains from one sample, sequenced in a study of blood T cell repertoires in COVID-19 (dated by TCRdb to about 2020). Library preparation was by the immunoSEQ multiplex PCR assay. Imported from immuneACCESS, the table was reduced by TCRdb to in-frame sequences with V and J called. These copies leave out some clones; in studies compared against another copy, an unresolved V gene accounts for under half, and the cause of the remainder is not known. The sample table contains about 84,000 clones; only one count was recorded for about 82% of them. About a sixth of the sample is taken by the ten largest. Input material: peripheral blood. These receptors came from a woman at least 80 years old with acute or convalescent COVID-19.

The chain is built from TRBV3-1 (or the pseudogene TRBV3-2) and TRBJ1-6; maybe TRBD1 (6 bases). From germline, CDR1 is LGHDT and CDR2 YNNKEL (reference sequence). V lost 4 bases, J lost 0 bases, and 16 bases lay in between. The CDR3 is made up of 18 amino acids. The CDR3 DNA sequence: TGTGCCAGCAGCCTGGTTAGACAGGAGAGCTCCTATAATTCACCCCTCCACTTT. Protein sequence: CASSLVRQESSYNSPLHF.

This chain connects TRBV28 to TRBJ1-5; 7 nucleotides align to TRBD1. Germline V gene data show CDR1 as MDHEN and CDR2 as SYDVKM. The CDR3 length is 16 residues. After removal of 5 bases from V and 0 bases from J, the junction contained 7 bases not matched to a gene. The CDR3 DNA sequence: TGTGCCAGCAGTAGCCGGGACAGCTATAGCAATCAGCCCCAGCATTTT. This sequence encodes CASSSRDSYSNQPQHF. Looking up the rest from reference TRBV28 and TRBJ1-5 gives the full variable domain: DVKVTQSSRYLVKRTGEKVFLECVQDMDHENMFWYRQDPGLGLRLIYFSYDVKMKEKGDIPEGYSVSREKKERFSLILESASTNQTSMYLCASSSRDSYSNQPQHFGDGTRLSIL.

This chain connects TRBV9 to TRBJ2-1, with D possibly being TRBD1 (5 bases). CDR1 and CDR2 (germline): SGDLS, YYNGEE. This CDR3 comprises 13 residues. V lost 4 bases and J lost 11, with 16 bases in between. CDR3 residues: CASSIAQESQQFF. DNA of the CDR3: TGTGCCAGCAGCATAGCACAGGAAAGCCAGCAGTTCTTC.